The TCR beta chain described here comes from a study of CD8 T cells in ankylosing spondylitis. Findings of the study overall: In ankylosing spondylitis patients, matched synovial fluid reportedly showed significant enrichment of disease-linked clones.

From the 5' RACE reads, TCRdb called clonotypes with MiXCR, one entry per CDR3 protein. The table records 250,000 to 400,000 distinct CDR3 sequences, around a tenth of them present only once. This clonotype came up many times. Its antigen is undetermined. The CDR3 is 19 residues long. Germline CDR1 SGHVS, CDR2 FNYEAQ. V was pared by 0 bases and J by 1 base, with 9 bases of the junction left unmatched. Material for sequencing was blood, either unsorted or a sorted T cell fraction (not recorded which). J is TRBJ1-2 and V is TRBV7-6; TRBD1 matches at 12 bases. The receptor's source is a female donor with ankylosing spondylitis or in good health (not recorded which). The CDR3 sequence: CASSLAVGGQGAFNYGYTF. The CDR3 nucleotides are TGTGCCAGCAGCTTAGCAGTTGGGGGACAGGGGGCTTTTAACTATGGCTACACCTTC.